Included here is one T cell receptor beta chain sequence, with context. This record belongs to a study of blood T cell repertoires in COVID-19. For the study at large: Whether acute or convalescent, the COVID-19 samples came from the United States, Italy and Spain.

Original methodology: Amplification with reference gene primers provided the estimates of nucleated cell counts. The method was immunoSEQ multiplex PCR; TCRdb's version includes in-frame clones alone and lacks a portion of them. D and trimming were read from the DNA, whereas the V and J calls and clone size are those reported in that table. This sample has some 270,000 clones, with approximately 89% found just once. Participant-given clinical history determined each cohort assignment. The V end was cut by 4 bases, the J end by 0 bases, with 14 bases between. The CDR3 runs 16 residues. CDR1 and CDR2 (germline): MGHRA, YSYEKL.

The clonotype was recovered from a woman between 35 and 50 years old who had been exposed to COVID-19. This rearrangement joins TRBV4-1 to TRBJ2-3; D uncertain. The sequencing sample was made of PBMCs or T cells enriched from blood (not recorded which). The CDR3 nucleotides are TGCGCCAGCAGCCGTACGACACTTCTAAGCACAGATACGCAGTATTTT. Protein product: CASSRTTLLSTDTQYF.